Here is one TCR beta chain with its context. This specimen comes from a study of human T cells and chemical hapten exposure. The CDR3 has 16 amino acids. The J segment lost 2 bases and the V segment lost 0 bases, leaving 5 bases of the junction unmatched. The germline CDR1 and CDR2 sequences are LGHNA and YNFKEQ. Time point specified: patch test 2, 6 weeks after DPC sensitization. Treatment defined: therapeutic diphenylcyclopropenone sensitization with weekly scalp DPC. TCRdb processed the RACE reads anew with MiXCR; each CDR3 protein has one entry. The table lists 75,000 to 95,000 distinct CDR3 sequences, more than 9.5% of them singletons, with more than 2% in the top ten.

The clonotype was recovered from a man aged 35 to 55 with alopecia areata. Some clones in this sample may be carry-over from other donors' samples. The rearrangement uses TRBV4-2 and TRBJ2-5, with TRBD2 matching 8 bases. The source material was whole blood, sampled in connection with sensitization to the hapten diphenylcyclopropenone (DPC). The CDR3 loop reads CASSQELAGPQETQYF. The DNA of the CDR3 is TGTGCCAGCAGCCAAGAGCTAGCGGGTCCACAAGAGACCCAGTACTTC.